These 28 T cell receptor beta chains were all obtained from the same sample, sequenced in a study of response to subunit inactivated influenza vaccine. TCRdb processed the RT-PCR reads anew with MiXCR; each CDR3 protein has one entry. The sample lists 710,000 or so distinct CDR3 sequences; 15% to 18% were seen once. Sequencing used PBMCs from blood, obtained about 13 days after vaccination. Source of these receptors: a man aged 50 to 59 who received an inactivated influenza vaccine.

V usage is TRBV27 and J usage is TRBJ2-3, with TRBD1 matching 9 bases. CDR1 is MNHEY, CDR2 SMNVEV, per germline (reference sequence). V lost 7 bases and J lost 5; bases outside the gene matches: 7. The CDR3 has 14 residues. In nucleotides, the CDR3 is TGTGCCAGCAATTCCGGGACAGGGCAAGATACGCAGTATTTT. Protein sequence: CASNSGTGQDTQYF.

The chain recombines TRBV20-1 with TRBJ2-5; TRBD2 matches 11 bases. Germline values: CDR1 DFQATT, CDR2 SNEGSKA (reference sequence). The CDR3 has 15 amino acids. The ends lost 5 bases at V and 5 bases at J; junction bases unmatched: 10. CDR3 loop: CSAGTSGRLRETQYF. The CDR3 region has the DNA TGCAGTGCTGGGACTAGCGGCCGGCTCCGGGAGACCCAGTACTTC.

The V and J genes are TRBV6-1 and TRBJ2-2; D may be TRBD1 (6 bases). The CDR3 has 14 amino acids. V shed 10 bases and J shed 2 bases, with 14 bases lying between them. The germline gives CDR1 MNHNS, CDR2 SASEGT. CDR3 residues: CATLPGQNTGELFF. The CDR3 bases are TGTGCCACACTCCCGGGACAAAACACCGGGGAGCTGTTTTTT.

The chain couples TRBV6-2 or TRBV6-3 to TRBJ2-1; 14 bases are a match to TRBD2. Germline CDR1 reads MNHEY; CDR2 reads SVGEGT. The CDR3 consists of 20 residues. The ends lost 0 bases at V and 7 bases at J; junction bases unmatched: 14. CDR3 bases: TGTGCCAGCAGTTACTCGAAAAAAGGGGGGACTAGCGGGGGCGGAAATGAGCAGTTCTTC. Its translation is CASSYSKKGGTSGGGNEQFF.

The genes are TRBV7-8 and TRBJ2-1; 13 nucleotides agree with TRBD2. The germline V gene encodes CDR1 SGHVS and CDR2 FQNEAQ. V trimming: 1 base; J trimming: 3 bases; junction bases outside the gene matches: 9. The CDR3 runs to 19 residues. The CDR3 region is CASSLVRLGLAGNYNEQFF. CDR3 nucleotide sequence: TGTGCCAGCAGCTTAGTTAGGCTGGGACTAGCGGGAAACTACAATGAGCAGTTCTTC.

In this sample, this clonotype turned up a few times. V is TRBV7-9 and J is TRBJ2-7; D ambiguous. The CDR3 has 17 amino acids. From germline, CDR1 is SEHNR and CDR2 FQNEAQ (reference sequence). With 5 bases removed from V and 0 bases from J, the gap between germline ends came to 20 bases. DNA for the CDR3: TGTGCCAGCAGCGCACCCCCAAGTGGCCTCGCCTCCTACGAGCAGTACTTC. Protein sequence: CASSAPPSGLASYEQYF.

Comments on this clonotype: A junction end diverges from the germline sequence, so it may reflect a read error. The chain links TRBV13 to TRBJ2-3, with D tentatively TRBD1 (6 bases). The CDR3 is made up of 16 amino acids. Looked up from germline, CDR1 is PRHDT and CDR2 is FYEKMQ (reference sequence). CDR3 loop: CAISLGLGQTTDTQYF. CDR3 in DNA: TGTGCCATCAGCCTTGGGCTCGGACAGACCACAGATACGCAGTATTTT. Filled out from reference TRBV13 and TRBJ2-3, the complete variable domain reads AAGVIQSPRHLIKEKRETATLKCYPIPRHDTVYWYQQGPGQDPQFLISFYEKMQSDKGSIPDRFSAQQFSDYHSELNMSSLELGDSALYFCAISLGLGQTTDTQYFGPGTRLTVL.

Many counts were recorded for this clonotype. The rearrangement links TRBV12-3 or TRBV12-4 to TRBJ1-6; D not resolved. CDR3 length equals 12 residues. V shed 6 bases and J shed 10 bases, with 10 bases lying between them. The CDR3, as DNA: TGTGCCAGCAGCTTACCCTCCTCACCCCTCCACTTT. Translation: CASSLPSSPLHF.

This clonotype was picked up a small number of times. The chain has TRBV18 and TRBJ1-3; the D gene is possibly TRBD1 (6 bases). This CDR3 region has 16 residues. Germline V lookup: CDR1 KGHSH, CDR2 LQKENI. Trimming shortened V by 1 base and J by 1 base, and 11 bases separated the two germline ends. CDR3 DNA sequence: TGTGCCAGCTCACCACTACAGGGAGCTTCTGGAAACACCATATATTTT. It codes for CASSPLQGASGNTIYF.

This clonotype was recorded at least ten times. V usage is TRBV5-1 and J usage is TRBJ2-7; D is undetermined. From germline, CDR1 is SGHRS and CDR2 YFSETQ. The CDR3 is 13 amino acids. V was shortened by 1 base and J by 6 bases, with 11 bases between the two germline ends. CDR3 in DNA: TGCGCCAGCAGCTTGAAGGTTGCGTCCGAGCAGTACTTC. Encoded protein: CASSLKVASEQYF.

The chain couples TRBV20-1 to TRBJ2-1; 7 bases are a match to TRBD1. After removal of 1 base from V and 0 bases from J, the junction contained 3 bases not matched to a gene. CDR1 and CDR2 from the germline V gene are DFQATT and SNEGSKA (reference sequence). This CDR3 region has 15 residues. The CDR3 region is CSARVTGLSYNEQFF. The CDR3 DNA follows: TGCAGTGCTAGAGTGACAGGGCTCTCCTACAATGAGCAGTTCTTC.

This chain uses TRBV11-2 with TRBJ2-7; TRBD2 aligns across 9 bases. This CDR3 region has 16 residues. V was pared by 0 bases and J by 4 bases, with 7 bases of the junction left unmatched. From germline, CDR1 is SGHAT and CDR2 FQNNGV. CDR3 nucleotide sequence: TGTGCCAGCAGCTTAGATTTTAGCGGGGGTATGTACGAGCAGTACTTC. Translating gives CASSLDFSGGMYEQYF.

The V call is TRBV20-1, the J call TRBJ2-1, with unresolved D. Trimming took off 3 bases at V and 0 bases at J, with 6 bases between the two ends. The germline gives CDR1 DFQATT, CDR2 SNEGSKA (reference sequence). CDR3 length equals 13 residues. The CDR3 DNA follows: TGCAGTGCTAGTCTCAGCTCCTACAATGAGCAGTTCTTC. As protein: CSASLSSYNEQFF.

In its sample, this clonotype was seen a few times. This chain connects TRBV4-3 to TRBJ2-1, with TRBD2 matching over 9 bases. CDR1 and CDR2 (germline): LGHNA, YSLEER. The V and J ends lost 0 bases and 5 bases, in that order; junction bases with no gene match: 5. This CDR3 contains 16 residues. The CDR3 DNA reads TGCGCCAGCAGCCAAGATATCCTAGCGGGAAACAATGAGCAGTTCTTC. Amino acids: CASSQDILAGNNEQFF.

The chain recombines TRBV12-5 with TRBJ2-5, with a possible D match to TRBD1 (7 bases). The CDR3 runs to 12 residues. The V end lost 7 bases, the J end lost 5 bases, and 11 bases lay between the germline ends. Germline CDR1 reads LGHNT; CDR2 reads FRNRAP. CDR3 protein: CASAQGGETQYF. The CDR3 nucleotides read TGTGCTAGTGCCCAGGGGGGTGAGACCCAGTACTTC.

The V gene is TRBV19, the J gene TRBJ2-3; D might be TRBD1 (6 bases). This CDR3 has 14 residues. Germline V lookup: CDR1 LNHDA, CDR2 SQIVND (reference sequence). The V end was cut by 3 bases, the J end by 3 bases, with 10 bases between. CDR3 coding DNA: TGTGCCAGTAGTATCCTACAGGGTACAGATACGCAGTATTTT. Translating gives CASSILQGTDTQYF.

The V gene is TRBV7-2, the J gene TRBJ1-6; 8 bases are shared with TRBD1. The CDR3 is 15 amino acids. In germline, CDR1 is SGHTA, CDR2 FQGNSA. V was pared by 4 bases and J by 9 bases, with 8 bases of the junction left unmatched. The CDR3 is CASSSRWTGLSPLHF. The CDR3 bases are TGTGCCAGCAGCTCCCGATGGACAGGGCTTTCACCCCTCCACTTT.

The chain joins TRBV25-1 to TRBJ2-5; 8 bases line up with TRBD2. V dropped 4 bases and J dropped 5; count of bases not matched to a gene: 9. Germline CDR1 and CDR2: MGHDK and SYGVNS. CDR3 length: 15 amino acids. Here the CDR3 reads CASSVAGLRLETQYF. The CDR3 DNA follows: TGTGCCAGCAGTGTAGCGGGGCTAAGACTTGAGACCCAGTACTTC.

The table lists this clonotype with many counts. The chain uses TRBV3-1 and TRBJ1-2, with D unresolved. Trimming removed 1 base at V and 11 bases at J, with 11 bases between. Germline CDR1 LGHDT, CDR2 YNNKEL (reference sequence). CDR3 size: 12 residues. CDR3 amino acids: CASSQGTARYTF. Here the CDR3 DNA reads TGTGCCAGCAGCCAAGGGACCGCCCGATACACCTTC. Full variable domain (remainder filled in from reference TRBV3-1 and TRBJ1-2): DTAVSQTPKYLVTQMGNDKSIKCEQNLGHDTMYWYKQDSKKFLKIMFSYNNKELIINETVPNRFSPKSPDKAHLNLHINSLELGDSAVYFCASSQGTARYTFGSGTRLTVV.

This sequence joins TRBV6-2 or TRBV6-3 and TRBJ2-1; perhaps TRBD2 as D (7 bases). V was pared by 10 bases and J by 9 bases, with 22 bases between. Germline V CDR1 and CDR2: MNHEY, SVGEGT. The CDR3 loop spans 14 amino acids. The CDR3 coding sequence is TGTGCCACCAAGGGGGGATACCGGGGGGTTGAGCAGTTCTTC. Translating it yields CATKGGYRGVEQFF.

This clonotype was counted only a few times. The CDR3 here is CASSQEGSGQETQYF. As DNA, the CDR3 is TGCGCCAGCAGCCAAGAGGGCTCTGGGCAAGAGACCCAGTACTTC. The chain links TRBV4-3 to TRBJ2-5; the D is unclear. Germline CDR1 LGHNA, CDR2 YSLEER. With 0 bases removed from V and 2 bases from J, the gap between germline ends came to 10 bases. This CDR3 is built from 15 residues.

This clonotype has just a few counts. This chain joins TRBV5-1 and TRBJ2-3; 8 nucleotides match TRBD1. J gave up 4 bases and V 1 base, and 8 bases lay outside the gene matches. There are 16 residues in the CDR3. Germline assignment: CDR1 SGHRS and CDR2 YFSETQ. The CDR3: CASSLRPGGLSDTQYF. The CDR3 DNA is TGCGCCAGCAGCTTGAGGCCAGGGGGCTTGTCAGATACGCAGTATTTT.

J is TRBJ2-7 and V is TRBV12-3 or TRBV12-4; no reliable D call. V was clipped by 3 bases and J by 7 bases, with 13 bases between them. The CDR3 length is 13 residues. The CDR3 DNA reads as TGTGCCAGCAGTTTTCCTGCTCTCGGGGAGCAGTACTTC. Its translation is CASSFPALGEQYF.

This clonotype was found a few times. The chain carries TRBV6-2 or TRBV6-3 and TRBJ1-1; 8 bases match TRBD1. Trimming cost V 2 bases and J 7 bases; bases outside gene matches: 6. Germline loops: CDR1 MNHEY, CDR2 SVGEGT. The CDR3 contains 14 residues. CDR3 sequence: CASSYAGQGYEAFF. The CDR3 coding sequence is TGTGCCAGCAGTTACGCCGGACAGGGTTATGAAGCTTTCTTT.

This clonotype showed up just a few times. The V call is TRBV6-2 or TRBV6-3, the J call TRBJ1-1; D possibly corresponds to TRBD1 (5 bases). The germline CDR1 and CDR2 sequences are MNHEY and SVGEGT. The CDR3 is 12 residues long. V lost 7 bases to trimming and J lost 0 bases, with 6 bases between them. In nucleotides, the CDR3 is TGTGCCAGCACGACAGTGAACACTGAAGCTTTCTTT. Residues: CASTTVNTEAFF.

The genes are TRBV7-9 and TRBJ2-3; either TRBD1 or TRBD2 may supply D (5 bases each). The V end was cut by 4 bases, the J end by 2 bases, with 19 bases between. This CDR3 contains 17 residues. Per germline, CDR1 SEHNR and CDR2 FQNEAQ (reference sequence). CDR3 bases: TGTGCCAGCAGCTCGGTGATTGTGGGACCCATCACAGATACGCAGTATTTT. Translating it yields CASSSVIVGPITDTQYF.

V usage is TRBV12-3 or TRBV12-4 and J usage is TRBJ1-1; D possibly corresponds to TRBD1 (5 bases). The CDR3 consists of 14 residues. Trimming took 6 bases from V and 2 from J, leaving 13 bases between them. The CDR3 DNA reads TGTGCCAGCAGACGCGAGACAGCCAACACTGAAGCTTTCTTT. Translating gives CASRRETANTEAFF.

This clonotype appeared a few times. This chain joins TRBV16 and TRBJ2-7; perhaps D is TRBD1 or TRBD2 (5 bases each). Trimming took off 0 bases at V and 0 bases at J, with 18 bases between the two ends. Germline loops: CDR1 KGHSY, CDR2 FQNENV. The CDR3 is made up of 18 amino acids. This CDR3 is CASSQSGLRGVYSYEQYF. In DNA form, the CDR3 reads TGTGCCAGCAGCCAATCGGGGCTGAGGGGAGTTTACTCCTACGAGCAGTACTTC.